This T cell receptor beta chain was recorded in a study of blood T cell repertoires in COVID-19. Study-wide context: Sources were T cells, B-cell-depleted T cells, or PBMCs; the material itself was cDNA or gDNA.

Original processing notes: Using reference gene primer amplification, nucleated cell counts were estimated. The table came from immunoSEQ multiplex PCR; TCRdb's copy has only in-frame clones and leaves some out. V, J and clone size are taken as reported in that table, and D and trimming were inferred from the DNA itself. The sample lists approximately 260,000 clones, approximately 86% occurring once. The germline CDR1 and CDR2 sequences are SNHLY and FYNNEI. The CDR3 contains 14 residues. V was shortened by 7 bases and J by 0 bases, with 9 bases between the two germline ends. Material for sequencing was peripheral blood. This TCR came from a man in his fifties or sixties who had recovered from COVID-19. The V call is TRBV2, the J call TRBJ2-2, with D perhaps matching TRBD1 (5 bases). Written as DNA, the CDR3 is TGTGCCAGCACCCCAGGGACGAACACCGGGGAGCTGTTTTTT. Encoded protein: CASTPGTNTGELFF. Full variable domain (missing parts from reference TRBV2 and TRBJ2-2): EPEVTQTPSHQVTQMGQEVILRCVPISNHLYFYWYRQILGQKVEFLVSFYNNEISEKSEIFDDQFSVERPDGSNFTLKIRSTKLEDSAMYFCASTPGTNTGELFFGEGSRLTVL.